This T cell receptor beta chain was identified in a study of siplizumab effects on memory and regulatory T cells. The repertoire was sequenced with immunoSEQ multiplex PCR; TCRdb's copy has only in-frame clones and lacks some. The sample has about 120,000 clones; 94% are singletons. The CDR3 length is 12 residues. The V gene lost 3 bases and the J gene lost 9 bases, with 8 bases spanning the gap. Germline V gene sequence: CDR1 SEHNR, CDR2 FQNEAQ (reference sequence). The V call is TRBV7-9, the J call TRBJ2-2, with no clear D. The TCR originated in a human donor in good health. The sample taken for sequencing was non-Treg CD4+ T cells sorted from blood. The CDR3, as DNA: TGTGCCAGCAGCTTGTCGGGCCGGGAGCTGTTTTTT. It translates to CASSLSGRELFF. The full variable domain, its missing parts supplied by reference TRBV7-9 and TRBJ2-2, is DTGVSQNPRHKITKRGQNVTFRCDPISEHNRLYWYRQTLGQGPEFLTYFQNEAQLEKSRLLSDRFSAERPKGSFSTLEIQRTEQGDSAMYLCASSLSGRELFFGEGSRLTVL.